The 10 T cell receptor beta chains listed next were all sequenced from one sample in a study of Graves' ophthalmopathy and Graves' hyperthyroidism. Amplification of TCR beta CDR3 regions used RNA transcripts. First-round RT-PCR with HTBI primers preceded a second-round multiplex PCR. TCRdb itself ran the multiplex PCR reads through MiXCR, one entry per CDR3 protein. The profile covers around 470,000 distinct CDR3 sequences, with approximately 15% appearing a single time and approximately 9.8% taken by the ten largest. The source material was blood. The receptor source for this set is a woman in her 30s with Graves' ophthalmopathy.

This clonotype came up many times. The chain employs TRBV19 and TRBJ1-2, with D possibly being TRBD1 (5 bases). This CDR3 is built from 12 residues. V lost 10 bases to trimming and J lost 7 bases, with 16 bases between them. The germline V gene has CDR1 LNHDA and CDR2 SQIVND (reference sequence). The CDR3 DNA follows: TGTGCCACCCAAGGGACCCATGGTGGCTACACCTTC. Its protein product is CATQGTHGGYTF.

Ten or more counts support this clonotype. The chain couples TRBV24-1 to TRBJ1-3; D is unresolved. The germline V and J ends were trimmed by 5 bases and 1 base, with 8 bases remaining between them. The germline V gene encodes CDR1 KGHDR and CDR2 SFDVKD. The CDR3 has 14 residues. CDR3 region: CATSVARSGNTIYF. As DNA, the CDR3 is TGTGCCACCAGTGTCGCCAGATCTGGAAACACCATATATTTT.

This clonotype turned up a few times. V is TRBV30 and J is TRBJ2-7, with 9 bases lining up with TRBD2. CDR1 GTSNPN and CDR2 SVGIG come from the germline V gene (reference sequence). V was pared by 2 bases and J by 3 bases, with 8 bases of the junction left unmatched. CDR3 length: 15 amino acids. CDR3 coding DNA: TGTGCCTGGAGTCCCTACGCGGGGGGGGGCTACGAGCAGTACTTC. Amino acids: CAWSPYAGGGYEQYF.

This clonotype was observed many times. The chain carries TRBV20-1 and TRBJ2-2, with 9 bases lining up with TRBD2. The CDR3 is 16 residues long. Per the germline V gene, CDR1 is DFQATT and CDR2 is SNEGSKA (reference sequence). V dropped 0 bases and J dropped 7; count of bases not matched to a gene: 9. The CDR3 protein is CSARDLLAGDGGELFF. The CDR3 DNA sequence: TGCAGTGCTAGAGATCTATTAGCGGGGGACGGCGGGGAGCTGTTTTTT.

There are many counts of this clonotype. The rearrangement joins TRBV18 to TRBJ1-1; tentatively, D is TRBD1 (5 bases). This CDR3 has 15 amino acids. Trimming took 4 bases from V and 3 from J, leaving 15 bases between them. The germline V gene encodes CDR1 KGHSH and CDR2 LQKENI. In DNA form, the CDR3 reads TGTGCCAGCTCACGGACTGGGGGAGCCGACACTGAAGCTTTCTTT. Its protein is CASSRTGGADTEAFF.

At least ten counts were recorded for this clonotype. The chain employs TRBV2 and TRBJ1-1, with a weak D call TRBD1 (5 bases). CDR1 is SNHLY and CDR2 is FYNNEI in the germline V gene. V lost 1 base and J lost 0, with 15 bases in between. The CDR3 extends over 17 amino acids. CDR3 sequence reads: CASSEEGESDMNTEAFF. In DNA form, the CDR3 reads TGTGCCAGCAGTGAAGAAGGGGAGAGCGACATGAACACTGAAGCTTTCTTT.

This clonotype was detected ten times or more. The chain uses TRBV29-1 and TRBJ1-5, with D perhaps TRBD1 (6 bases). V was trimmed by 6 bases and J by 7 bases, leaving 16 bases between them. CDR1 is SQVTM and CDR2 is ANQGSEA in the germline V gene. The CDR3 has 13 residues. The chain's CDR3 is CSVVPRGGQPQHF. The CDR3 coding sequence is TGCAGCGTCGTTCCCAGGGGAGGGCAGCCCCAGCATTTT.

This clonotype has at least ten counts. The J gene is TRBJ2-7, the V gene TRBV27, with D perhaps TRBD1 (6 bases). Trimming took off 0 bases at V and 5 bases at J, with 17 bases between the two ends. Germline V gives CDR1 MNHEY, CDR2 SMNVEV (reference sequence). The CDR3 is 16 amino acids. Here the CDR3 reads CASSLSGLAGAHEQYF. CDR3 DNA: TGTGCCAGCAGTTTATCGGGCCTGGCAGGGGCGCACGAGCAGTACTTC.

As to this clonotype: Its ends do not fully match the called genes, so a read error is possible. V usage is TRBV27 and J usage is TRBJ2-5; D assignment may be TRBD1 or TRBD2 (5 bases each). There are 17 residues in the CDR3. The germline CDR1 and CDR2 sequences are MNHEY and SMNVEV (reference sequence). Written as DNA, the CDR3 is TGCGCCAGCAAAACCTACACGAGGGCAGGGAGAAGGGAGACCCAGTACTTC. Protein product: CASKTYTRAGRRETQYF.

This clonotype was picked up many times. The rearrangement links TRBV15 to TRBJ2-5, with D maybe TRBD1 (6 bases). This CDR3 has 16 residues. Trimming took off 0 bases at V and 0 bases at J, with 11 bases between the two ends. Per germline, CDR1 LNHNV and CDR2 YYDKDF (reference sequence). The CDR3 DNA is TGTGCCACCAGCAGAGATGCGACAGGCTACCAAGAGACCCAGTACTTC. Its protein is CATSRDATGYQETQYF.